The rows below give T cell receptor beta chains drawn from one sample of a study of human thymus T cells. The repertoire was sequenced with immunoSEQ multiplex PCR; TCRdb's copy has only in-frame clones and lacks some. The repertoire consists of 40,000 to 55,000 clones, with over 85% occurring once and the leading ten covering roughly 0.13%. Material for sequencing was blood. Receptors were obtained from a boy under three years old with a congenital heart defect but otherwise immunologically healthy. CDR3s include the opening cysteine and the closing phenylalanine or tryptophan. A D gene is named only where the DNA matches it firmly. Clone size, where shown, is once, few, many, or a class for clones that have expanded.

cdr3_length j_call v_call d_call clone_size cdr3_nt cdr3_aa
15 TRBJ2-3 TRBV5-4 TRBD2 NA TGTGCCAGCAGCTTGCTAGCGGGGGGGCCAGATACGCAGTATTTT CASSLLAGGPDTQYF
17 TRBJ2-5 TRBV4-1 NA NA TGCGCCAGCAGCCGCAGACTACCCGGATATCGACAAGAGACCCAGTACTTC CASSRRLPGYRQETQYF
14 TRBJ2-2 TRBV5-1 NA NA TGCGCCAGCAGCTTGGACAGGAACACCGGGGAGCTGTTTTTT CASSLDRNTGELFF
18 TRBJ2-1 TRBV9 TRBD2 NA TGTGCCAGCAGCGTATCTAGCGGGGGGGCCGGCTCCTACAATGAGCAGTTCTTC CASSVSSGGAGSYNEQFF
12 TRBJ2-1 TRBV19 NA once TGTGCCAGTAGTATAGGGTTAAATGAGCAGTTCTTC CASSIGLNEQFF
12 TRBJ1-1 TRBV21-1 NA NA TGTGCCAGCAGCAAAGGGGGAACTGAAGCTTTCTTT CASSKGGTEAFF
14 TRBJ2-7 TRBV2 TRBD1 NA TGTGCCAGCAGTAGACAGGGGGGATCCTACGAGCAGTACTTC CASSRQGGSYEQYF
13 TRBJ2-7 TRBV30 NA once TGTGCCTGGAGTGTCGACAGACTCTACGAGCAGTACTTC CAWSVDRLYEQYF
15 TRBJ2-5 TRBV28 NA NA TGTGCCAGCAGTCTAAGACAGCCGTACCAAGAGACCCAGTACTTC CASSLRQPYQETQYF
16 TRBJ2-6 TRBV6-5 NA NA TGTGCCAGCAGTTACTCATTAGGGGCTGGGGCCAACGTCCTGACTTTC CASSYSLGAGANVLTF
15 TRBJ2-5 TRBV5-1 NA NA TGCGCCAGCAGCTTCTGGGGGGGCCCGGGAGAGACCCAGTACTTC CASSFWGGPGETQYF
12 TRBJ2-1 TRBV5-1 TRBD1 NA TGCGCCAGCAGCTTGGCGACAGGGGAGCAGTTCTTC CASSLATGEQFF
11 TRBJ1-1 TRBV7-9 NA NA TGTGCCAGCAGCTCTAGAGTAACTGCTTTCTTT CASSSRVTAFF
15 TRBJ1-2 TRBV30 NA NA TGTGCCTGGAGTGTCCGCCAGACTTCTAACTATGGCTACACCTTC CAWSVRQTSNYGYTF
15 TRBJ1-3 TRBV7-9 NA NA TGTGCCAGCAGCGGACATCCGAGCTCTGGAAACACCATATATTTT CASSGHPSSGNTIYF
12 TRBJ2-2 TRBV28 NA NA TGTGCCAGCAGTCCCAATCCCGGGGAGCTGTTTTTT CASSPNPGELFF
19 TRBJ2-2 TRBV4-1 TRBD1 NA TGCGCCAGCAGCCAGAATTTCCGGGACAGGGTCACGAACACCGGGGAGCTGTTTTTT CASSQNFRDRVTNTGELFF
13 TRBJ2-3 TRBV7-3 TRBD1 NA TGTGCCAGCAGCCTACAGGGGGCAGATACGCAGTATTTT CASSLQGADTQYF
12 TRBJ2-7 TRBV29-1 NA NA TGCAGCGTAGCCGGGAGCTCCTACGAGCAGTACTTC CSVAGSSYEQYF
15 TRBJ1-3 TRBV6-6 TRBD1 NA TGTGCCAGCAGTTTAACAGGGGGCTCTGGAAACACCATATATTTT CASSLTGGSGNTIYF
13 TRBJ2-2 TRBV5-1 NA NA TGCGCCAGCAGCTTAGATAGCGCCGGGGAGCTGTTTTTT CASSLDSAGELFF
17 TRBJ2-3 TRBV7-2 TRBD2 NA TGTGCCAGCAGCTCCCGACTAGCGGGGGTTAGCACAGATACGCAGTATTTT CASSSRLAGVSTDTQYF